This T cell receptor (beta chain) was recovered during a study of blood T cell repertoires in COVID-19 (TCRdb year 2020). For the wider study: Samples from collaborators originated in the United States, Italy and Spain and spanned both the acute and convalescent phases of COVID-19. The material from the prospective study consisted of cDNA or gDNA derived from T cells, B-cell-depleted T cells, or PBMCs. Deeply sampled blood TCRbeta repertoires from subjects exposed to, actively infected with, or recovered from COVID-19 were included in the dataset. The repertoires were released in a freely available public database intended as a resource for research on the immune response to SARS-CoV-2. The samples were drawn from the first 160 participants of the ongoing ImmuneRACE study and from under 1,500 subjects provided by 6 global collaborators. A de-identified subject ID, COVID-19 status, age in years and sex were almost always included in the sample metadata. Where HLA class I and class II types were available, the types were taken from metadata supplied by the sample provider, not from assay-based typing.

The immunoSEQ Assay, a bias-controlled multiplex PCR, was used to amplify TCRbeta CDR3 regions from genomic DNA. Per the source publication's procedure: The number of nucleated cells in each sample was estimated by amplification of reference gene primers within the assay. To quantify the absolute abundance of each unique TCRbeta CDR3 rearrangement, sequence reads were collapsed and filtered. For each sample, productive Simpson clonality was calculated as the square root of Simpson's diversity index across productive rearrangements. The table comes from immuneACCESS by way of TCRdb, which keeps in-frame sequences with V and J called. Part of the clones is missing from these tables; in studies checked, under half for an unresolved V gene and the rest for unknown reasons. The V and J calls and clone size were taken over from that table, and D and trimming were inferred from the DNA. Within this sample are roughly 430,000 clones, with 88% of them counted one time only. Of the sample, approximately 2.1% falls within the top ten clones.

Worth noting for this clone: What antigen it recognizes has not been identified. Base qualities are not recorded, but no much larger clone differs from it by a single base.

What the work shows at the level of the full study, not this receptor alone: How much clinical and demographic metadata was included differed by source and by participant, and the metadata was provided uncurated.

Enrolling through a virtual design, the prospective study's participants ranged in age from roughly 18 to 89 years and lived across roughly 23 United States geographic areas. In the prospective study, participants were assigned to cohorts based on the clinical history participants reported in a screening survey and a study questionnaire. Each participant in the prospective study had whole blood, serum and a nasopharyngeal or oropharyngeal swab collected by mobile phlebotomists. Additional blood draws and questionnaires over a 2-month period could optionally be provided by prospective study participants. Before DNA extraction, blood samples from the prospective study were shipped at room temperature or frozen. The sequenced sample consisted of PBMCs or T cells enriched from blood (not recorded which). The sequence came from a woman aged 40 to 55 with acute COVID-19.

The sequenced DNA: TGTGCCAGCAGCTTAGGCGTAAGCACAGATACGCAGTATTTT. Its translation reads: CASSLGVSTDTQYF. The V and J genes are TRBV7-9 and TRBJ2-3; the D gene cannot be named for sure. Spanning cysteine to phenylalanine, the CDR3 consists of 14 amino acids. Only the CDR3 region is kept as DNA, spanning 42 bases read in frame from base 1. Cut back by 1 base and 0 bases, the V and J ends lie 5 bases apart. Via the germline V gene (reference sequence), CDR1 is SEHNR and CDR2 FQNEAQ.